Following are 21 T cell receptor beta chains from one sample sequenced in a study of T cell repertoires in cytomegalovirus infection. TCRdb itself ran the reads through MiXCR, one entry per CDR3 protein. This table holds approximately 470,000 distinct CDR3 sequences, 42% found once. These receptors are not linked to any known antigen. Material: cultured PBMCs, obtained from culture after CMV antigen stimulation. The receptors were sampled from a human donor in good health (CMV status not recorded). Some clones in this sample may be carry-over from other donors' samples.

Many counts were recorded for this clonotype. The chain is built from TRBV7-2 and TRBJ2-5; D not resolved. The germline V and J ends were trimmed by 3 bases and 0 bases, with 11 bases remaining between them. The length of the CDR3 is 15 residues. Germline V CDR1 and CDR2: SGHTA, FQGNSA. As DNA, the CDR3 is TGTGCCAGCAGCTTTTTGCTAGGGAACCAAGAGACCCAGTACTTC. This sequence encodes CASSFLLGNQETQYF.

CDR3 nucleotide sequence: TGTGCCAGCAGCCAGGACAGGTTCCACTACAATGAGCAGTTCTTC. It codes for CASSQDRFHYNEQFF. The J gene is TRBJ2-1, the V gene TRBV7-8; 7 bases are shared with TRBD1. The CDR3 has 15 residues. The V gene end was trimmed by 5 bases and the J gene end by 3 bases; junction bases not matched to a gene: 7. The germline V gene has CDR1 SGHVS and CDR2 FQNEAQ.

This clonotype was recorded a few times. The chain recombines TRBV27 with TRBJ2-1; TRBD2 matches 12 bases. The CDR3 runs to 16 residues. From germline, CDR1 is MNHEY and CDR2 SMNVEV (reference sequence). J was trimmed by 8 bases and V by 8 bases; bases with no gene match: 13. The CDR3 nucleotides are TGTGCCAGCGGCCAGACGTGGACTAGCGGGATCGATGAGCAGTTCTTC. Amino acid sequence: CASGQTWTSGIDEQFF.

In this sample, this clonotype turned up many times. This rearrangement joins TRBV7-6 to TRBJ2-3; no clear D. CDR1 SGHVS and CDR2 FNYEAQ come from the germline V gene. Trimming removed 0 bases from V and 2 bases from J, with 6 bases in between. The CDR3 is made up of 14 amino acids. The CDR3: CASSLAGLTDTQYF. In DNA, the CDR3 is TGTGCCAGCAGCTTAGCGGGTCTCACAGATACGCAGTATTTT.

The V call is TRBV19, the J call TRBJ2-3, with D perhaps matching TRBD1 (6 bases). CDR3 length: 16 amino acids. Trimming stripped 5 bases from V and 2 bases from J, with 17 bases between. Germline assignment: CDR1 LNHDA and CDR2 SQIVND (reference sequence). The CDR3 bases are TGTGCCAGTAGTCGCGACGGCAGGGGCCTCACAGATACGCAGTATTTT. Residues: CASSRDGRGLTDTQYF.

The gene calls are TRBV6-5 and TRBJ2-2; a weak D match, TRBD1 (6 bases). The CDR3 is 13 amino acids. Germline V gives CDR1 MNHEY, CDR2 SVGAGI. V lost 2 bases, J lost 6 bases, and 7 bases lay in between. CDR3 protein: CASSYGGAGELFF. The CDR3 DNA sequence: TGTGCCAGCAGTTACGGGGGCGCCGGGGAGCTGTTTTTT.

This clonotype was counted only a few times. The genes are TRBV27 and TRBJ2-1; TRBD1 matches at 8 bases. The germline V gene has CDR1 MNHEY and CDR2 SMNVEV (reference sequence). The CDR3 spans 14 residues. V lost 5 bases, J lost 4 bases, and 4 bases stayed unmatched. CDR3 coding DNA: TGTGCCAGCAGTCGGGACAGGTTTTACAATGAGCAGTTCTTC. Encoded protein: CASSRDRFYNEQFF.

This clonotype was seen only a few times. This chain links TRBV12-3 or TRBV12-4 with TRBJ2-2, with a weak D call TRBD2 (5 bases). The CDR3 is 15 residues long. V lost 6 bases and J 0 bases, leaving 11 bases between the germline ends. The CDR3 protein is CASRSSGANTGELFF. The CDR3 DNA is TGTGCCAGCAGATCGAGCGGAGCGAACACCGGGGAGCTGTTTTTT.

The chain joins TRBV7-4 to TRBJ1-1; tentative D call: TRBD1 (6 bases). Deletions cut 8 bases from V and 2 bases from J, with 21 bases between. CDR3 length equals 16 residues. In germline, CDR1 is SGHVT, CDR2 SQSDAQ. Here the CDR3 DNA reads TGTGCCAGCCAACGAAGGAATCAGGGGCTTAACACTGAAGCTTTCTTT. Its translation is CASQRRNQGLNTEAFF. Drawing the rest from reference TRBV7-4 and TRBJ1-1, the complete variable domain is GAGVSQSPRYKVAKRGRDVALRCDSISGHVTLYWYRQTLGQGSEVLTYSQSDAQRDKSGRPSGRFSAERPERSVSTLKIQRTEQGDSAVYLCASQRRNQGLNTEAFFGQGTRLTVV.

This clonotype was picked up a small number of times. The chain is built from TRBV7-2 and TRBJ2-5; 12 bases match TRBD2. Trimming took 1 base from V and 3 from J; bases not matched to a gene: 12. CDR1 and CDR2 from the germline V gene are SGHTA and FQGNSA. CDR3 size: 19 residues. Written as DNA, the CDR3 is TGTGCCAGCAGCTTAGGTATAGGACTAGCGGGACTCGGCAAAGAGACCCAGTACTTC. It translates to CASSLGIGLAGLGKETQYF.

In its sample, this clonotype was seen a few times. CDR3 DNA: TGTGCCAGCAGTACCGCGTTTCGGGCGGCCTCTGGGGCCAACGTCCTGACTTTC. Its protein is CASSTAFRAASGANVLTF. The chain uses TRBV6-1 and TRBJ2-6, with D hard to call. The CDR3 has 18 amino acids. Germline V CDR1 and CDR2: MNHNS, SASEGT. Trimming removed 5 bases from V and 0 bases from J, with 17 bases in between.

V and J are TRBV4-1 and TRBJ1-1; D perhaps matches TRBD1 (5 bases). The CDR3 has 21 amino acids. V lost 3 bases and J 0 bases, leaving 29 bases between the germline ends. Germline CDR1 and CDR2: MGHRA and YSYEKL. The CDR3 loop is CASSQYLGASSSTNMNTEAFF. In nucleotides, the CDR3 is TGCGCCAGCAGCCAGTACTTAGGGGCTTCCAGTTCTACCAATATGAACACTGAAGCTTTCTTT.

CDR3 bases: TGTGCCAGCAGTACCCAACCGGGACTCCTGTTAGAAAAACTGTTTTTT. This codes for CASSTQPGLLLEKLFF. V gene TRBV6-1 combines with J gene TRBJ1-4; possible D gene TRBD1, 5 bases. The CDR3 has 16 residues. V was cut by 5 bases and J by 8 bases, with 21 bases left in between. Looked up from germline, CDR1 is MNHNS and CDR2 is SASEGT.

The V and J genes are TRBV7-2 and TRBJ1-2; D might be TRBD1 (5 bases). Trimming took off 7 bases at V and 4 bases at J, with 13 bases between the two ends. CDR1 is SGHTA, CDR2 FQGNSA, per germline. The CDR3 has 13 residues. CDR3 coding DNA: TGTGCCAGCACCCCGGGACCACGCTATGGCTACACCTTC. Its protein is CASTPGPRYGYTF.

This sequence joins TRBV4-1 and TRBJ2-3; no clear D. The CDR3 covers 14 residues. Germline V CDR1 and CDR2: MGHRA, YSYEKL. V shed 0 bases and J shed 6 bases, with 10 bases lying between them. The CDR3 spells CASSQDVVEDTQYF. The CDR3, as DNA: TGCGCCAGCAGCCAAGATGTGGTGGAGGATACGCAGTATTTT.

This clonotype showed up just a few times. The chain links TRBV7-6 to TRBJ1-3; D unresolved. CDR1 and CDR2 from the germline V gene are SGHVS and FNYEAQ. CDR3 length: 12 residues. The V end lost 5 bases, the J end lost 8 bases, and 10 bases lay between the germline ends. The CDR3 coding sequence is TGTGCCAGCAGCCTCGGGCGGGACACCATATATTTT. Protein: CASSLGRDTIYF. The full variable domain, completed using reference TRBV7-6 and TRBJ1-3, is GAGVSQSPRYKVTKRGQDVALRCDPISGHVSLYWYRQALGQGPEFLTYFNYEAQQDKSGLPNDRFSAERPEGSISTLTIQRTEQRDSAMYRCASSLGRDTIYFGEGSWLTVV.

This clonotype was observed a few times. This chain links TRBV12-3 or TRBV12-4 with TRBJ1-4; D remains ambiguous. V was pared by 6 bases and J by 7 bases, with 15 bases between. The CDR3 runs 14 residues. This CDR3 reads CASSRDPEGEKLFF. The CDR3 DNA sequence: TGTGCCAGCAGCCGTGACCCAGAGGGTGAAAAACTGTTTTTT.

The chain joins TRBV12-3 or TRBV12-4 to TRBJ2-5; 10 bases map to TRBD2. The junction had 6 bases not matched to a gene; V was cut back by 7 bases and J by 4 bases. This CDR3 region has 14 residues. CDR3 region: CASTAGGPRETQYF. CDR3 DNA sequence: TGTGCCAGCACAGCGGGAGGGCCCCGAGAGACCCAGTACTTC.

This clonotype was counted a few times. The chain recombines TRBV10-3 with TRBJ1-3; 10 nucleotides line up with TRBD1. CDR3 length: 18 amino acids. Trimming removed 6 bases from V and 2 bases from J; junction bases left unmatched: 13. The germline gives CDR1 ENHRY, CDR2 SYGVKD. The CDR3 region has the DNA TGTGCCATCAGGTCTTACGACTCGGGACAGGGGACTGGAAACACCATATATTTT. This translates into CAIRSYDSGQGTGNTIYF.

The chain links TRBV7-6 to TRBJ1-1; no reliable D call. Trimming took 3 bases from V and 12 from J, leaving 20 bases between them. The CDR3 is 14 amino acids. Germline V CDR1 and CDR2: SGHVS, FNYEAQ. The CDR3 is CASSFMGEPLRTFF. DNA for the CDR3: TGTGCCAGCAGCTTTATGGGAGAGCCCCTAAGAACTTTCTTT.

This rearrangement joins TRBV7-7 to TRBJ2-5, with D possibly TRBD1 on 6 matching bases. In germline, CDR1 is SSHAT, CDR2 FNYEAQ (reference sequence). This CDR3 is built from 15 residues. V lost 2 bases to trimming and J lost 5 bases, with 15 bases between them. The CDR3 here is CASSLSDRRRETQYF. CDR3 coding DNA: TGTGCCAGCAGCTTATCAGACAGGCGAAGGGAGACCCAGTACTTC.